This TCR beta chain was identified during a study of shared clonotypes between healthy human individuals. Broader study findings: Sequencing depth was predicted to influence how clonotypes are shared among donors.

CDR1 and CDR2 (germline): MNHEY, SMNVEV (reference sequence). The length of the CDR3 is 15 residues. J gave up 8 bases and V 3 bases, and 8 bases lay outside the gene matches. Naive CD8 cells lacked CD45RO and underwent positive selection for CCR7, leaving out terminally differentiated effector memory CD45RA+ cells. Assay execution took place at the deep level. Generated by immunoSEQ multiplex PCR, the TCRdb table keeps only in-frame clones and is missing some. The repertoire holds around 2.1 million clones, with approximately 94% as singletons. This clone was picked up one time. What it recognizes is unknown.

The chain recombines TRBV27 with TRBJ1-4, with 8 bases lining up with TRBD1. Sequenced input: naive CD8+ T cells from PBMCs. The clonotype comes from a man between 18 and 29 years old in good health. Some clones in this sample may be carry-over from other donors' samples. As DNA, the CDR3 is TGTGCCAGCAGTTTTGGACAGGGCGGGGGAGAAAAACTGTTTTTT. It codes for CASSFGQGGGEKLFF.